The rows below give T cell receptor beta chains drawn from one sample of a study of PD-L1 blockade in urothelial cancer. Measured with immunoSEQ multiplex PCR; TCRdb has only the in-frame clones, and not every one. The sample has some 45,000 clones, roughly 84% seen once; the top ten hold 20% to 25%. This material consisted of PBMCs, taken around atezolizumab (anti-PD-L1) treatment. The receptors derive from a donor at least 40 years old with urothelial cancer. CDR3s include the opening cysteine and the closing phenylalanine or tryptophan. D genes are given only for firm matches. The listing skips clone size in some rows; elsewhere it reads once, few, many or a size class.

d_call,j_call,clone_size,v_call,cdr3_nt,cdr3_aa
.,TRBJ1-1,.,TRBV5-1,TGCGCCAGCAGGGTGGGGGGGGACGACACTGAAGCTTTCTTT,CASRVGGDDTEAFF
TRBD2,TRBJ2-7,.,TRBV7-2,TGTGCTAGCGGGAGGCTCAGCTACGAGCAGTACTTC,CASGRLSYEQYF
TRBD2,TRBJ2-7,.,TRBV5-4,TGTGCCAGCAGCTTGGAGCCTAGCGGAACCTACGAGCAGTACTTC,CASSLEPSGTYEQYF
TRBD2,TRBJ2-1,.,TRBV4-2,TGTGCCAGCAGCCAAGACCCTAGCGGGAGCTGGGGTGAGCAGTTCTTC,CASSQDPSGSWGEQFF
.,TRBJ2-3,.,TRBV7-2,TGTGCCAGCAGCTTATGGCGTAGCGACACAGATACGCAGTATTTT,CASSLWRSDTDTQYF
TRBD2,TRBJ2-1,.,TRBV5-1,TGCGCCAGCAGCAGAACCGGGACTAGCGGGAGGGCCGGCAATGAGCAGTTCTTC,CASSRTGTSGRAGNEQFF
.,TRBJ1-5,.,TRBV28,TGTGCCAGCAGTTCGGCGGGGCTCGATCAGCCCCAGCATTTT,CASSSAGLDQPQHF
.,TRBJ2-5,.,TRBV6-1,TGTGCCAGCGGCTCCACAGGGACCTTCCAAGAGACCCAGTACTTC,CASGSTGTFQETQYF
TRBD2,TRBJ2-1,.,TRBV2,TGTGCCAGCAGCCCGGGGAGCGGGAGGCGCGATGAGCAGTTCTTC,CASSPGSGRRDEQFF
.,TRBJ2-5,.,TRBV7-2,TGTGCCAGCAGCCGTGGGGGGGCTGGTGAGACCCAGTACTTC,CASSRGGAGETQYF
TRBD2,TRBJ2-1,.,TRBV5-6,TGTGCCAGCAGCTTGGGGGTAAGCGGGAATCCCTCCCACAATGAGCAGTTCTTC,CASSLGVSGNPSHNEQFF
.,TRBJ1-2,.,TRBV7-8,TGTGCCAGCAGCTTAGACAGAAGTCCTAACTATGGCTACACCTTC,CASSLDRSPNYGYTF
.,TRBJ1-5,.,TRBV18,TGTGCCAGCTCACATTCCCTACAGGGCAATCAGCCCCAGCATTTT,CASSHSLQGNQPQHF
.,TRBJ2-3,.,TRBV18,TGTGCCAGCTCACCGGGCCCAAAGGCAGATACGCAGTATTTT,CASSPGPKADTQYF
TRBD1,TRBJ1-4,once,TRBV28,TGTGCCAGCAGCCCGCCGGGACAGGGCGGAGGTGAAAAACTGTTTTTT,CASSPPGQGGGEKLFF
.,TRBJ2-1,.,TRBV2,TGTGCCAGCAGTGTCGGGATGGGGAGCTCCTACAATGAGCAGTTCTTC,CASSVGMGSSYNEQFF
.,TRBJ1-6,.,TRBV27,TGTGCCAGCAGTTTAATCGGCCGGGATTCACCCCTCCACTTT,CASSLIGRDSPLHF
TRBD1,TRBJ2-7,.,TRBV19,TGTGCCAGTACCCCCGCGGGACAGGGGGCTTACGAGCAGTACTTC,CASTPAGQGAYEQYF
TRBD2,TRBJ2-3,.,TRBV6-6,TGTGCCAGCAGTTACTTTGGGGGCGGGAGGGCAGATACGCAGTATTTT,CASSYFGGGRADTQYF
TRBD1,TRBJ2-5,.,TRBV18,TGTGCCAGCTCACCGATCGGGACAGGGGGCAAAGAGACCCAGTACTTC,CASSPIGTGGKETQYF
.,TRBJ1-5,once,TRBV7-2,TGTGCCAGCAGCGGAGGGGGGGGGCCTTATAGCAATCAGCCCCAGCATTTT,CASSGGGGPYSNQPQHF
TRBD2,TRBJ2-7,once,TRBV7-2,TGTGCCAGCAGCAGGGGCCAACGCGGGAGGGCGTTAGAGCAGTACTTC,CASSRGQRGRALEQYF
.,TRBJ2-7,.,TRBV9,TGTGCCAGCAGCGTAACCGTGGGCTCGTACGAGCAGTACTTC,CASSVTVGSYEQYF
TRBD2,TRBJ2-7,.,TRBV30,TGTGCCTGGACCCTAGCGGTTGAGCAGTACTTC,CAWTLAVEQYF
TRBD2,TRBJ2-5,.,TRBV6-5,TGTGCCAGCAGCCTCCTTGCGGGAGGGCGAGAGACCCAGTACTTC,CASSLLAGGRETQYF
.,TRBJ2-7,.,TRBV12-2,TGTGCAAGTCGCTCCCGGGACAGAGCTTTCCGGGGCGCCTACGAGCAGTACTTC,CASRSRDRAFRGAYEQYF
TRBD2,TRBJ2-1,.,TRBV7-9,TGTGCCAGCAGTCCCAGACTAGCGGACTACAATGAGCAGTTCTTC,CASSPRLADYNEQFF
TRBD1,TRBJ1-3,.,TRBV7-2,TGTGCCAGCAGCCCTGACAGGGGGCATGGAAACACCATATATTTT,CASSPDRGHGNTIYF
.,TRBJ2-1,.,TRBV6-6,TGTGCCAGCAGTTACTCCTTTGAGCAGTTCTTC,CASSYSFEQFF
.,TRBJ1-6,.,TRBV7-2,TGTGCCAGCAGCACCGGGTATCCGGGGGATTCACCCCTCCACTTT,CASSTGYPGDSPLHF
TRBD2,TRBJ2-7,.,TRBV2,TGTGCCAGCAGACCCTGGACTAGCGGCTCCTACGAGCAGTACTTC,CASRPWTSGSYEQYF
TRBD2,TRBJ2-7,.,TRBV18,TGTGCCAGCTCACCCAGACTAGCGGGAGGCGGGGGCCACGAGCAGTACTTC,CASSPRLAGGGGHEQYF
.,TRBJ2-7,.,TRBV2,TGTGCCAGCGGAACAGGGGGGGACGAGCAGTACTTC,CASGTGGDEQYF
.,TRBJ2-3,.,TRBV5-1,TGCGCCAGCAGCGGCTCGGACTCTCTACCTCCCACAGATACGCAGTATTTT,CASSGSDSLPPTDTQYF
.,TRBJ2-4,once,TRBV6-6,TGTGCCAGCAGTTACCCCCAACTAGCAAACATTCAGTACTTC,CASSYPQLANIQYF
TRBD2,TRBJ2-1,.,TRBV7-9,TGTGCCAGCAGCCCCCCTAGCGGAAGCTCCTACAATGAGCAGTTCTTC,CASSPPSGSSYNEQFF
.,TRBJ2-4,.,TRBV7-2,TGTGCCAGCAGTTTAGAGGCCCTCAGGGGTAACATTCAGTACTTC,CASSLEALRGNIQYF
.,TRBJ2-7,.,TRBV7-9,TGTGCCAGCAGCTTACGCGGGGCCAGCTCCTACGAGCAGTACTTC,CASSLRGASSYEQYF
TRBD1,TRBJ1-1,.,TRBV14,TGTGCCAGCAGCCAGGGACAGTTGACTGAAGCTTTCTTT,CASSQGQLTEAFF
.,TRBJ1-1,.,TRBV28,TGTGCCAGCAGACGCCTCGGGTGGGTCCCTGAAGCTTTCTTT,CASRRLGWVPEAFF
.,TRBJ2-5,.,TRBV5-1,TGCGCCAGCAGCTTGGGGACAAAAGAGACCCAGTACTTC,CASSLGTKETQYF
.,TRBJ2-5,once,TRBV19,TGTGCCAGTAGTATGGGGCAGCAGGGGACCCAGTACTTC,CASSMGQQGTQYF
.,TRBJ2-7,.,TRBV29-1,TGCAGCGTTGAAGGGGTCGCAGGGTGGAACGAGCAGTACTTC,CSVEGVAGWNEQYF
.,TRBJ2-6,.,TRBV4-3,TGCGCCAGCAGCCAAGATCCCCGGGGGTCTGGGGCCAACGTCCTGACTTTC,CASSQDPRGSGANVLTF
TRBD1,TRBJ2-5,.,TRBV18,TGTGCCAGCTCAAGGACAGGGGGGAACCAAGAGACCCAGTACTTC,CASSRTGGNQETQYF